The 18 T cell receptor beta chains below come from one sample, sequenced in a study of graft-versus-host responses after intestinal transplantation. Plated together were some 200,000 CFSE-labeled responder cells and some 200,000 irradiated, violet-dye-labeled stimulator cells. The data were produced by immunoSEQ multiplex PCR, yet TCRdb's version contains in-frame clones alone and is incomplete. The sample shows thousands of clones, approximately 30% of them seen only once. Sequenced material: alloreactive CD8+ T cells from a mixed lymphocyte reaction culture, taken before transplantation. The subset here: CFSE-low proliferating T cells sorted from approximately 6-day pre-transplant mixed lymphocyte reaction (GvH or HvG direction). The receptor set was obtained from a human patient who was an organ donor for intestinal transplantation.

This clone is medium-sized (0.01 to 0.1%) within its sample. V and J are TRBV5-4 and TRBJ2-7; a weak D match, TRBD2 (5 bases). The CDR3 runs to 14 residues. V was pared by 3 bases and J by 0 bases, with 10 bases between. Germline values: CDR1 SGHNT, CDR2 YYREEE (reference sequence). This CDR3 reads CASSWESSSYEQYF. DNA of the CDR3: TGTGCCAGCAGCTGGGAGTCTAGCTCCTACGAGCAGTACTTC.

The V and J genes are TRBV7-8 and TRBJ2-3; D remains unclear. The germline V and J ends were trimmed by 5 bases and 2 bases, with 14 bases remaining between them. Germline V CDR1 and CDR2: SGHVS, FQNEAQ. The CDR3 runs 15 residues. This CDR3 is CASSDRLGVTDTQYF. CDR3 nucleotides: TGTGCCAGCAGCGACCGACTCGGCGTCACAGATACGCAGTATTTT.

This clone is classed as medium-sized (0.01 to 0.1%). The V and J genes are TRBV7-9 and TRBJ2-7; the D gene is possibly TRBD2 (5 bases). V lost 4 bases and J lost 0, with 10 bases in between. Germline CDR1 SEHNR, CDR2 FQNEAQ (reference sequence). This CDR3 comprises 14 residues. This CDR3 is CASSSSGSSYEQYF. CDR3 coding DNA: TGTGCCAGCAGCTCTTCGGGATCCTCCTACGAGCAGTACTTC.

This clone was found a few times. The chain links TRBV29-1 to TRBJ1-1; 10 bases are a match to TRBD1. This CDR3 is built from 12 residues. With 7 bases clipped from V and 11 bases from J, the junction kept 10 bases outside the gene matches. Germline values: CDR1 SQVTM, CDR2 ANQGSEA. Here the CDR3 reads CSGNDRGLEAFF. The CDR3 nucleotides are TGCAGCGGGAATGACAGGGGGCTCGAGGCTTTCTTT.

The chain recombines TRBV7-9 with TRBJ1-1, with 7 bases identical to TRBD1. Germline loops: CDR1 SEHNR, CDR2 FQNEAQ (reference sequence). J was trimmed by 4 bases and V by 5 bases; bases with no gene match: 16. The CDR3 sequence is 17 residues long. The CDR3 loop is CASSQPDRTRGGTEAFF. The CDR3 region has the DNA TGTGCCAGCAGCCAACCGGACAGGACCCGGGGAGGCACTGAAGCTTTCTTT.

A few counts support this clone. Germline is not matched at one junction end, which may reflect a read error. This chain links TRBV7-7 with TRBJ2-7; the D is unclear. From germline, CDR1 is SSHAT and CDR2 FNYEAQ (reference sequence). This CDR3 has 13 amino acids. The CDR3 DNA sequence: TGTGCTAGCAGCCTCGTAATGGGCGACGAGCAGTACTTC. Protein: CASSLVMGDEQYF. Supplemented by reference TRBV7-7 and TRBJ2-7, the full variable domain reads GAGVSQSPRYKVTKRGQDVTLRCDPISSHATLYWYQQALGQGPEFLTYFNYEAQPDKSGLPSDRFSAERPEGSISTLTIQRTEQRDSAMYRCASSLVMGDEQYFGPGTRLTVT.

J is TRBJ2-1 and V is TRBV14, with D possibly being TRBD2 (5 bases). In germline, CDR1 is SGHDN, CDR2 FVKESK. V was clipped by 4 bases and J by 9 bases, with 16 bases between them. The CDR3 extends over 14 amino acids. CDR3 sequence (DNA): TGTGCCAGCAGCCCCAAGTTGTCGGGGAGTGAGCAGTTCTTC. Translation: CASSPKLSGSEQFF.

There are a few counts of this clone. The chain carries TRBV5-6 and TRBJ2-7; a weak D match, TRBD2 (5 bases). The CDR3 extends over 14 amino acids. Germline lookup yields CDR1 SGHDT and CDR2 YYEEEE. V was pared by 4 bases and J by 6 bases, with 17 bases between. Here the CDR3 DNA reads TGTGCCAGCAGCGACGGACTCAGCGGTCTCGAGCAGTACTTC. Protein: CASSDGLSGLEQYF.

Sample share makes this clone medium-sized. J is TRBJ1-1 and V is TRBV19; D is unclear. V was pared by 3 bases and J by 4 bases, with 12 bases between. This CDR3 contains 14 residues. Per the germline V gene, CDR1 is LNHDA and CDR2 is SQIVND (reference sequence). The DNA for the CDR3 is TGTGCCAGTAGTATTAACGGAGGGTTCACTGAAGCTTTCTTT. Residues: CASSINGGFTEAFF.

This clone has only a few counts. The gene calls are TRBV6-1 and TRBJ2-5, with D tentatively TRBD2 (6 bases). V dropped 1 base and J dropped 5 bases, with 14 bases sitting between them. This CDR3 comprises 15 residues. The germline V gene encodes CDR1 MNHNS and CDR2 SASEGT. The CDR3 spells CASSEVGGAVETQYF. In DNA, the CDR3 is TGTGCCAGCAGTGAAGTTGGAGGGGCAGTGGAGACCCAGTACTTC.

The V and J genes are TRBV2 and TRBJ2-7; a possible D gene is TRBD1 (6 bases). The CDR3 length is 13 residues. V lost 6 bases and J 0 bases, leaving 9 bases between the germline ends. Germline V gives CDR1 SNHLY, CDR2 FYNNEI. The CDR3 sequence is CASRGALSYEQYF. The CDR3 bases are TGTGCCAGCAGGGGGGCCCTCTCCTACGAGCAGTACTTC.

The table lists this clone with a few counts. The genes are TRBV27 and TRBJ2-1; a weak D match, TRBD2 (6 bases). The CDR3 spans 15 residues. V lost 6 bases to trimming and J lost 6 bases, with 18 bases between them. Germline V gene lookup returns CDR1 MNHEY and CDR2 SMNVEV (reference sequence). CDR3 sequence (DNA): TGTGCCAGCAGAGGAGGGGTTGCGGAGCCCAATGAGCAGTTCTTC. Translated, it gives CASRGGVAEPNEQFF.

This clone showed up just a few times. The chain links TRBV13 to TRBJ2-7, with 7 bases fitting TRBD1. V was pared by 5 bases and J by 6 bases, with 4 bases of the junction left unmatched. The CDR3 covers 12 residues. CDR1 and CDR2 (germline): PRHDT, FYEKMQ (reference sequence). The CDR3 protein is CASSPGTVEQYF. CDR3 bases: TGTGCCAGCAGCCCGGGGACAGTCGAGCAGTACTTC.

The gene calls are TRBV6-5 and TRBJ2-1; TRBD2 matches at 12 bases. The CDR3 totals 14 residues. Germline trimming cut 6 bases from V and 4 bases from J; bases unmatched to any gene: 1. The germline V gene has CDR1 MNHEY and CDR2 SVGAGI. CDR3 coding DNA: TGTGCCAGCAGAACTAGCGGGAGGTACAATGAGCAGTTCTTC. Its protein is CASRTSGRYNEQFF.

V is TRBV4-1 and J is TRBJ2-1; D gene uncertain. CDR3 length: 12 amino acids. V lost 0 bases and J lost 5, with 2 bases in between. Germline-derived CDR1 and CDR2 are MGHRA and YSYEKL. This CDR3 reads CASSQDNNEQFF. CDR3 sequence (DNA): TGCGCCAGCAGCCAAGACAACAATGAGCAGTTCTTC.

This clone has ten or more counts. J is TRBJ1-5 and V is TRBV6-1; no firm D call. Trimming took 6 bases from V and 4 from J, leaving 10 bases between them. Germline values: CDR1 MNHNS, CDR2 SASEGT. The CDR3 sequence is 13 residues long. CDR3 loop: CASSQKVNQPQHF. The CDR3 bases are TGTGCCAGCAGCCAGAAAGTGAATCAGCCCCAGCATTTT.

V usage is TRBV11-2 and J usage is TRBJ2-1; D not resolved. Trimming stripped 1 base from V and 9 bases from J, with 7 bases between. CDR1 SGHAT and CDR2 FQNNGV come from the germline V gene. This CDR3 spans 12 amino acids. CDR3 loop: CASSLAPVEQFF. The CDR3 nucleotides are TGTGCCAGCAGCTTAGCCCCGGTTGAGCAGTTCTTC.

V and J are TRBV5-5 and TRBJ2-1; D may be TRBD1 (6 bases). Germline-derived CDR1 and CDR2 are SGHKS and YYEKEE (reference sequence). With 1 base removed from V and 2 bases from J, the gap between germline ends came to 16 bases. The CDR3 loop spans 17 amino acids. CDR3 DNA: TGTGCCAGCAGCTTGTCCTTCTGGACAGCCACCTACAATGAGCAGTTCTTC. Protein: CASSLSFWTATYNEQFF.